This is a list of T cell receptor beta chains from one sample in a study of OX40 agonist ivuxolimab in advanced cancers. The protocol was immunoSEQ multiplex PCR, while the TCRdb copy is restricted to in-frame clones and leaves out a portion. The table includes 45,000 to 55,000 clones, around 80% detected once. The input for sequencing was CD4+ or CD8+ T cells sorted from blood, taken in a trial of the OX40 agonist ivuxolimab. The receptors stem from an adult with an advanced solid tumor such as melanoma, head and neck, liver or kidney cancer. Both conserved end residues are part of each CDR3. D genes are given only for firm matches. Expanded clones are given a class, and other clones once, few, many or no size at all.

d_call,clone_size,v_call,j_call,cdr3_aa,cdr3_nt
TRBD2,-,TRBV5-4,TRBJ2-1,CASSLDISGGGQVF,TGTGCCAGCAGCTTGGATATTAGCGGGGGAGGTCAGGTCTTC
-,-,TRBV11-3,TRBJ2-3,CASSSLDTDTQYF,TGTGCCAGCAGCTCCTTAGACACAGATACGCAGTATTTT
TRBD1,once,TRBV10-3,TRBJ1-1,CATSRDRAGDTFF,TGTGCCACCAGCCGGGACAGGGCTGGGGACACTTTCTTT
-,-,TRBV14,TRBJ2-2,CASSLTHTGELFF,TGTGCCAGCAGTCTCACTCACACCGGGGAGCTGTTTTTT
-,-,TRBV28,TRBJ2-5,CASRYRAVQETQYF,TGTGCCAGCAGGTACCGGGCCGTGCAAGAGACCCAGTACTTC
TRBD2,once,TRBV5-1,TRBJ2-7,CASSLLRGGSHEQYF,TGCGCCAGCAGCCTGCTCCGGGGCGGGAGCCACGAGCAGTACTTC
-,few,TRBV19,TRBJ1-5,CASSADTDQPQHF,TGTGCCAGTAGTGCAGACACCGATCAGCCCCAGCATTTT
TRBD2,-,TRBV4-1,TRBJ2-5,CASSQPSGTETQYF,TGCGCCAGCAGCCAACCAAGCGGGACCGAGACCCAGTACTTC
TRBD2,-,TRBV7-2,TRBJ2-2,CASILGGTGELFF,TGTGCCAGCATCCTGGGGGGGACCGGGGAGCTGTTTTTT
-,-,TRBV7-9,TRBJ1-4,CASSTGATNEKLFF,TGTGCCAGCAGCACCGGTGCGACTAATGAAAAACTGTTTTTT
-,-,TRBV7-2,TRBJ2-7,CASSLVGGTYEQYF,TGTGCCAGCAGCTTAGTGGGCGGAACCTACGAGCAGTACTTC
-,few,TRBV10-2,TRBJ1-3,CASSDPDSGNTIYF,TGCGCCAGCAGCGACCCTGACTCTGGAAACACCATATATTTT
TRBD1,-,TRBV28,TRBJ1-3,CASSSTYRQGRNTIYF,TGTGCCAGCAGTTCCACGTATAGACAGGGGAGAAACACCATATATTTT
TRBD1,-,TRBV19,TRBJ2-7,CASSIDGRGPSSTTYEQYF,TGTGCCAGTAGTATAGACGGCAGGGGGCCTTCAAGCACGACCTACGAGCAGTACTTC
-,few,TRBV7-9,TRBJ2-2,CASSFYMADTGELFF,TGTGCCAGCAGCTTTTACATGGCGGACACCGGGGAGCTGTTTTTT
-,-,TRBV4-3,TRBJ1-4,CASSQVHSRSNEKLFF,TGCGCCAGCAGCCAAGTTCATTCACGGAGTAATGAAAAACTGTTTTTT
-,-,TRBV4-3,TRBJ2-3,CASSPGLGNTQYF,TGCGCCAGCAGCCCAGGACTGGGAAATACGCAGTATTTT
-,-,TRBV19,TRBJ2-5,CASSIDRAPKTQYF,TGTGCCAGTAGTATAGACCGGGCCCCAAAGACCCAGTACTTC
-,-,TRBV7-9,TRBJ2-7,CASSFRGASSYEQYF,TGTGCCAGCAGCTTCCGCGGGGCAAGCTCCTACGAGCAGTACTTC
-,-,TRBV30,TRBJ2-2,CAWTLYRVWNTGELFF,TGTGCCTGGACCCTTTACAGGGTTTGGAACACCGGGGAGCTGTTTTTT
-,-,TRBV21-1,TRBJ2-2,CASGYRPRDRGPGELFF,TGTGCCAGCGGATACCGCCCGCGGGACAGGGGGCCCGGGGAGCTGTTTTTT
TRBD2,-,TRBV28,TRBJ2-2,CASSSPSSGRAPGELFF,TGTGCCAGCAGTTCCCCCTCTAGCGGGAGGGCCCCCGGGGAGCTGTTTTTT
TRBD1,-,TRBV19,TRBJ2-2,CASSTQGARAGELFF,TGTGCCAGTAGTACGCAGGGGGCGCGAGCCGGGGAGCTGTTTTTT
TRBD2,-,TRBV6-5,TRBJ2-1,CASSSVGREQFF,TGTGCCAGCAGTTCCGTCGGGAGGGAGCAGTTCTTC
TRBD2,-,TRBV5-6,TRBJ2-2,CASSPDRTSYSPGELFF,TGTGCCAGCAGCCCCGACCGGACTAGCTACTCCCCCGGGGAGCTGTTTTTT
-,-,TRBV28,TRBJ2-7,CASRVDSYEQYF,TGTGCCAGCAGGGTAGACAGCTACGAGCAGTACTTC
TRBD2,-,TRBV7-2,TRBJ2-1,CASSSHTSTGGPSYNEQFF,TGTGCCAGCAGCTCACACACCAGCACGGGAGGGCCTTCCTACAATGAGCAGTTCTTC
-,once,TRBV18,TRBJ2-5,CASSEGGRETQYF,TGTGCCAGCTCAGAGGGAGGACGAGAGACCCAGTACTTC
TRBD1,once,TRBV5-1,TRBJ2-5,CASSLGQASEQYF,TGCGCCAGCAGCTTAGGACAGGCCTCGGAGCAGTACTTC
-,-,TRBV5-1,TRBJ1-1,CASSLDPGGTEAFF,TGCGCCAGCAGCTTGGATCCCGGGGGCACTGAAGCTTTCTTT
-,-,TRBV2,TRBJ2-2,CASFEGFEELFF,TGTGCCAGTTTTGAGGGGTTTGAGGAGCTGTTTTTT
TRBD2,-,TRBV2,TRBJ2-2,CASSFRGGSITGELFF,TGTGCCAGCAGTTTTAGAGGCGGGAGCATAACCGGGGAGCTGTTTTTT
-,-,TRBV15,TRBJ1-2,CATSRDGGSYGYTF,TGTGCCACCAGCAGAGATGGAGGCTCCTATGGCTACACCTTC
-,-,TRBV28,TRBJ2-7,CASTSSDEQYF,TGTGCCAGCACGTCATCGGACGAGCAGTACTTC
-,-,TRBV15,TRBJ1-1,CATSSLGNTEAFF,TGTGCCACCAGCAGTTTAGGGAACACTGAAGCTTTCTTT
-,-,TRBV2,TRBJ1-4,CASSGREGSEKLFF,TGTGCCAGCAGTGGTAGGGAGGGGAGTGAAAAACTGTTTTTT
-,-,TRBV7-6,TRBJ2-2,CASSLASGENTGELFF,TGTGCCAGCAGCTTAGCGTCCGGGGAGAACACCGGGGAGCTGTTTTTT
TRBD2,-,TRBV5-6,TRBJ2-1,CASSPGTSGSHEQFF,TGTGCCAGCAGCCCTGGGACTAGCGGGAGCCATGAGCAGTTCTTC
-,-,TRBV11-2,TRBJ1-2,CASSLGGGNYGYTF,TGTGCCAGCAGCTTAGGGGGGGGTAACTATGGCTACACCTTC
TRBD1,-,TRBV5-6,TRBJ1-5,CASSLGQGINQPQHF,TGTGCCAGCAGCTTGGGACAGGGGATCAATCAGCCCCAGCATTTT
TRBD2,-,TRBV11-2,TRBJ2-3,CASSSQLANTDTQYF,TGTGCCAGCAGCTCACAACTAGCGAACACAGATACGCAGTATTTT
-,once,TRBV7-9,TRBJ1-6,CASSLNSGTTRSPLHF,TGTGCCAGCAGCTTAAATTCCGGGACAACGCGGTCACCCCTCCACTTT
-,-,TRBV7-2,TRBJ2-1,CASSLDLGYNEQFF,TGTGCCAGCAGCTTAGACTTGGGATACAATGAGCAGTTCTTC
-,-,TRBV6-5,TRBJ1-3,CASRDRGNTIYF,TGTGCCAGCAGGGATCGCGGAAACACCATATATTTT
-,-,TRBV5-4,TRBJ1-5,CASSGLPGDQPQHF,TGTGCCAGCAGCGGTCTGCCAGGGGATCAGCCCCAGCATTTT
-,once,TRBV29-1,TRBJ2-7,CSVEAPLSSAYSYEQYF,TGCAGCGTTGAAGCTCCCCTATCTAGCGCATACTCCTACGAGCAGTACTTC
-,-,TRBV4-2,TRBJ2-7,CASSQGDGTYEQYF,TGTGCCAGCAGCCAGGGGGACGGGACCTACGAGCAGTACTTC
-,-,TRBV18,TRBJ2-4,CASSPPLGGQAKNIQYF,TGTGCCAGCTCACCACCGCTCGGGGGACAGGCCAAAAACATTCAGTACTTC
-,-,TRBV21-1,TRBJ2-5,CASSITGTVYQETQYF,TGTGCCAGCAGCATAACCGGGACAGTCTACCAAGAGACCCAGTACTTC
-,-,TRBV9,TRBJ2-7,CASSVSPGAGGTYEQYF,TGTGCCAGCAGCGTGAGCCCGGGAGCGGGCGGTACCTACGAGCAGTACTTC
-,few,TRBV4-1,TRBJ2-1,CASSQLTGDNEQFF,TGCGCCAGCAGCCAGTTAACAGGAGACAATGAGCAGTTCTTC
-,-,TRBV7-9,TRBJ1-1,CASSLAWGTEAFF,TGTGCCAGCAGCTTAGCCTGGGGGACTGAAGCTTTCTTT
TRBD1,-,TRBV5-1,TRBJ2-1,CASSLVTGGPYNEQFF,TGCGCCAGCAGCTTGGTAACAGGGGGGCCTTACAATGAGCAGTTCTTC
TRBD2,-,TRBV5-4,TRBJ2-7,CASRAGTSGAVPYEQYF,TGTGCCAGCAGGGCCGGGACTAGCGGGGCGGTACCCTACGAGCAGTACTTC